These T cell receptor beta chains were read from a single sample in a study of chemoradiotherapy in HPV16-positive cancers. The repertoire was sequenced with immunoSEQ multiplex PCR; TCRdb's copy has only in-frame clones and lacks some. The sample lists 55,000 to 85,000 clones, about nine tenths occurring once. Source: blood, taken from a patient who underwent chemoradiotherapy. These receptors all come from a human donor with HPV-associated anogenital cancer. CDR3s include the opening cysteine and the closing phenylalanine or tryptophan. The order of the fields is J gene, clone size, V gene, D gene, CDR3 DNA, CDR3 protein. A D gene is named only where the DNA matches it firmly. Size tells how often a clone was seen (once, few, many) or the class of an expanded clone, and some rows leave it out.

TRBJ2-6 | NA | TRBV11-1 | NA | TGTGCCAGCAGCTCACGGGGCCCTGCGGCCAACGTCCTGACTTTC | CASSSRGPAANVLTF
TRBJ1-6 | NA | TRBV10-3 | NA | TGTGCCACGAAGACAGAGTATAATTCACCCCTCCACTTT | CATKTEYNSPLHF
TRBJ2-7 | NA | TRBV7-9 | NA | TGTGCCAGCAGCTTAGGGGGGCGGGAGAGCTCCTACGAGCAGTACTTC | CASSLGGRESSYEQYF
TRBJ1-1 | NA | TRBV6-5 | NA | TGTGCCAGCAGTTATAACGGGCTTCTTAGGAACACTGAAGCTTTCTTT | CASSYNGLLRNTEAFF
TRBJ1-1 | NA | TRBV9 | NA | TGTGCCAGCAGTTCTGTGGACCACACTGAAGCTTTCTTT | CASSSVDHTEAFF
TRBJ2-2 | NA | TRBV29-1 | TRBD2 | TGCAGCGTTCGAGTAAGCGGGGGGAACACCGGGGAGCTGTTTTTT | CSVRVSGGNTGELFF
TRBJ1-2 | NA | TRBV27 | NA | TGTGCCAGCAGTTTATCAAGGGGTCTAGGAGGCTACACCTTC | CASSLSRGLGGYTF
TRBJ2-5 | NA | TRBV7-9 | NA | TGTGCCAGCAGCCCCGGAGGGCGAGAGACCCAGTACTTC | CASSPGGRETQYF
TRBJ2-7 | NA | TRBV27 | NA | TGTGCCAGCAGTCCACGGGTCCCCCACGAGCAGTACTTC | CASSPRVPHEQYF
TRBJ2-1 | NA | TRBV6-1 | TRBD2 | TGTGCCAGCAGTGTCAGCTCGGGGGGCTACAATGAGCAGTTCTTC | CASSVSSGGYNEQFF
TRBJ1-1 | once | TRBV11-2 | TRBD1 | TGTGCCAGCAGCCCCCCCCGACAGGGGAACACTGAAGCTTTCTTT | CASSPPRQGNTEAFF
TRBJ1-1 | NA | TRBV19 | NA | TGTGCCAGTAGTCCTATGGGAGGGGTCACTGAAGCTTTCTTT | CASSPMGGVTEAFF
TRBJ2-2 | NA | TRBV11-1 | TRBD1 | TGTGCCAGCAGCTTAAGGGGGCGAAGAGACACCGGGGAGCTGTTTTTT | CASSLRGRRDTGELFF
TRBJ2-1 | NA | TRBV6-5 | TRBD2 | TGTGCCAGCAGTTATAGCGGGAGTTGGAATGAGCAGTTCTTC | CASSYSGSWNEQFF
TRBJ1-2 | NA | TRBV6-5 | NA | TGTGCCAGCCGCACGGACCCCTATGGCTACACCTTC | CASRTDPYGYTF
TRBJ2-1 | NA | TRBV7-3 | NA | TGTGCCAGCAGCTCCCTGGGGGGCCCAGACGAGCAGTTCTTC | CASSSLGGPDEQFF
TRBJ1-2 | NA | TRBV21-1 | NA | TGTGCCAGCAGCAACGGGACTGGGATCGGGGGCTACACCTTC | CASSNGTGIGGYTF
TRBJ2-1 | NA | TRBV19 | NA | TGTGCCAGTGGGGACGGGGGCTCCTACAATGAGCAGTTCTTC | CASGDGGSYNEQFF
TRBJ1-5 | NA | TRBV30 | NA | TGTGCCTGGTGTGTTCTCGGGACACCCACGCGTTATAGCAATCAGCCCCAGCATTTT | CAWCVLGTPTRYSNQPQHF
TRBJ1-5 | few | TRBV19 | NA | TGTGCCAGTAGGGTCAGGGGACAGCCCCAGCATTTT | CASRVRGQPQHF
TRBJ2-7 | few | TRBV27 | TRBD1 | TGTGCCGTCCAGGGGGCGCTGGACGAGCAGTACTTC | CAVQGALDEQYF
TRBJ1-5 | NA | TRBV7-2 | NA | TGTGCCAGCAGCCCCAGGGGACGGGATCAGCCCCAGCATTTT | CASSPRGRDQPQHF
TRBJ2-1 | NA | TRBV2 | TRBD2 | TGTGCCAGCAATCTCCCGGGACTAGTGAATGAGCAGTTCTTC | CASNLPGLVNEQFF
TRBJ1-2 | NA | TRBV18 | NA | TGTGCCACCACCACCCGCTATGGCTACACCTTC | CATTTRYGYTF
TRBJ2-7 | NA | TRBV10-2 | TRBD2 | TGCGCCAGCAGTTCTAGCGGGAGCTACGAGCAGTACTTC | CASSSSGSYEQYF
TRBJ2-5 | NA | TRBV7-6 | TRBD2 | TGTGCCAGCAGCTTATTATCCGGACTAGCGGGGGAGGAGACCCAGTACTTC | CASSLLSGLAGEETQYF
TRBJ2-2 | NA | TRBV4-2 | NA | TGTGCCAGCAGCCCCAACCCAGGGGTTAACACCGGGGAGCTGTTTTTT | CASSPNPGVNTGELFF
TRBJ1-4 | NA | TRBV15 | NA | TGTGCCACCAGCAGAGGGCCTAACAGGGCTAGTAAGAATGAAAAACTGTTTTTT | CATSRGPNRASKNEKLFF
TRBJ1-3 | NA | TRBV6-5 | TRBD1 | TGTGCCAGCAGTCCCAGGACAGGGGTAGTCACCATATATTTT | CASSPRTGVVTIYF
TRBJ1-1 | NA | TRBV7-2 | NA | TGTGCCAGCAGCCGCGGGGGGAACACTGAAGCTTTCTTT | CASSRGGNTEAFF
TRBJ1-2 | NA | TRBV5-4 | NA | TGTGCCAGCAGCTTATTCTCAGGGGATCGTGGCTACACCTTC | CASSLFSGDRGYTF
TRBJ1-6 | NA | TRBV15 | NA | TGTGCCACCAGCCCCCGCCGCTTTCATAATTCACCCCTCCACTTT | CATSPRRFHNSPLHF
TRBJ1-1 | NA | TRBV29-1 | NA | TGCAGCGTTGGAAGTGGATATAACACTGAAGCTTTCTTT | CSVGSGYNTEAFF
TRBJ1-1 | NA | TRBV7-9 | NA | TGTGCCAGCAGCCTGGGAGGACTGTACACTGAAGCTTTCTTT | CASSLGGLYTEAFF
TRBJ2-3 | NA | TRBV11-3 | TRBD2 | TGTGCCAGCAGCACCCGCGGGGGGCCCACAGATACGCAGTATTTT | CASSTRGGPTDTQYF
TRBJ1-1 | NA | TRBV30 | TRBD1 | TGTGCCTGGAGTTTAGGGACAGGGAACACTGAAGCTTTCTTT | CAWSLGTGNTEAFF
TRBJ1-2 | NA | TRBV6-1 | TRBD1 | TGTGCCAGCATAATCGCCGGGACAGGGCTCTATGGCTACACCTTC | CASIIAGTGLYGYTF
TRBJ2-5 | NA | TRBV2 | TRBD1 | TGTGCCAGCACCGGACAGGGATGGAGGGAGACCCAGTACTTC | CASTGQGWRETQYF
TRBJ2-1 | NA | TRBV5-4 | TRBD1 | TGTGCCAGCAGGGCGGACAGGGCGAACAATGAGCAGTTCTTC | CASRADRANNEQFF
TRBJ1-4 | once | TRBV5-1 | NA | TGCGCCAGCAGCTTGGCGGGGGGCGACGAAAAACTGTTTTTT | CASSLAGGDEKLFF
TRBJ1-5 | NA | TRBV4-1 | NA | TGCGCCAGCAGCCAAGAAGAGATGGGGAATCAGCCCCAGCATTTT | CASSQEEMGNQPQHF
TRBJ2-7 | NA | TRBV27 | NA | TGTGCCAGCAGTCCCCGGGGCGCCTATTCCTACGAGCAGTACTTC | CASSPRGAYSYEQYF
TRBJ2-2 | NA | TRBV19 | NA | TGTGCCAGTAGTATAGCTGGGAAGCTAGGTACCGGGGAGCTGTTTTTT | CASSIAGKLGTGELFF
TRBJ1-1 | NA | TRBV5-4 | TRBD1 | TGTGCCAGCAGCTCGTGGGGGACGGGACAGTTTATGAACACTGAAGCTTTCTTT | CASSSWGTGQFMNTEAFF